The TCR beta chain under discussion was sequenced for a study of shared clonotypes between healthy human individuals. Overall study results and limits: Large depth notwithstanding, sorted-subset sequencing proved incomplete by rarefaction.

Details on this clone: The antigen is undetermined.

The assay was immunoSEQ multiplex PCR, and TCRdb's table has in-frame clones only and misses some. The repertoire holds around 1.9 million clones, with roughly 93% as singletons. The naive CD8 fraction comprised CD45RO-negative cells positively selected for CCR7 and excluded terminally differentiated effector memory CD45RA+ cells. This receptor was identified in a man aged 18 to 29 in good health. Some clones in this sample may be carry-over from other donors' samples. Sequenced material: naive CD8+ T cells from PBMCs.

CDR3 region: CASSKGAGPTYEQYF. DNA for the CDR3: TGTGCCAGCAGCAAAGGGGCCGGGCCCACCTACGAGCAGTACTTC. The V call is TRBV21-1, the J call TRBJ2-7. TRBV21-1 is a recognized pseudogene. This CDR3 has 15 amino acids.